This TCR beta chain was retrieved from a study of OX40 agonist ivuxolimab in advanced cancers. Turning to this clone: What it binds is not known.

Assay used: immunoSEQ multiplex PCR; TCRdb lists only in-frame clones, some missing. The table shows tens of thousands of clones, with about 81% occurring only once. This CDR3 is built from 15 residues. Germline-derived CDR1 and CDR2 are SGHKS and YYEKEE (reference sequence). V shed 5 bases and J 9 bases; nucleotides not matched to a gene: 13. Findings and caveats of the study: The study found that CD8+ T cells averaged more expanded clones than CD4+.

The chain carries TRBV5-5 and TRBJ2-7; 11 bases align to TRBD2. This TCR derives from an adult with an advanced solid tumor such as melanoma, head and neck, liver or kidney cancer. The specimen was CD4+ or CD8+ T cells sorted from blood, collected in a trial of the OX40 agonist ivuxolimab. CDR3 region: CASRYAFSGRAAQYF. Written as DNA, the CDR3 is TGTGCCAGCAGATATGCATTTAGCGGGAGGGCGGCGCAGTACTTC.